These 6 T cell receptor beta chains were sequenced from one sample in a study of T-cell memory formation after mild COVID-19. One entry per CDR3 protein results from TCRdb running MiXCR on the 5' RACE reads. The table lists hundreds of thousands of distinct CDR3 sequences, 20% of them singletons. Sequencing was done on a sample of PBMCs or a T cell subset sorted from them (not recorded which). All receptors come from an adult woman who had mild COVID-19 (a few samples of this study predate the infection). Cell type and time point are not known.

This clonotype showed up many times. V is TRBV12-3 or TRBV12-4 and J is TRBJ2-1, with TRBD2 matching over 7 bases. Trimming at V came to 3 bases and at J to 7 bases, leaving 9 bases not matched to a gene. The CDR3 loop spans 15 amino acids. In nucleotides, the CDR3 is TGTGCCAGCAGTTTGGGCGGGAGTGTACAGAATGAGCAGTTCTTC. It yields the protein CASSLGGSVQNEQFF.

V and J are TRBV4-2 and TRBJ1-2; possibly TRBD1 for D (5 bases). The CDR3 totals 15 residues. The V gene's germline CDR1 is LGHNA and CDR2 YNFKEQ. The ends were cut back, 1 base at V and 3 bases at J, with 12 bases in the middle. The CDR3 sequence is CASSQVEGNYYGYTF. The CDR3 DNA sequence: TGTGCCAGCAGCCAAGTGGAGGGGAACTACTATGGCTACACCTTC.

In this sample, this clonotype turned up a few times. The gene calls are TRBV5-1 and TRBJ2-7, with D maybe TRBD1 (6 bases). Trimming removed 4 bases at V and 1 base at J, with 15 bases between. The CDR3 loop spans 15 amino acids. Germline loops: CDR1 SGHRS, CDR2 YFSETQ. CDR3 nucleotides: TGCGCCAGCAGCCAGGGGCAGGGGATTTCCTACGAGCAGTACTTC. Protein: CASSQGQGISYEQYF.

This clonotype has just a few counts. The chain uses TRBV20-1 and TRBJ1-5; possibly TRBD1 for D (6 bases). The CDR3 spans 13 residues. Trimming took 7 bases from V and 4 from J, leaving 14 bases between them. Germline V gene data show CDR1 as DFQATT and CDR2 as SNEGSKA (reference sequence). CDR3 amino acids: CSGGASGNQPQHF. The CDR3 DNA sequence: TGCAGTGGGGGGGCGTCAGGGAATCAGCCCCAGCATTTT.

The table lists this clonotype with a few counts. This chain connects TRBV30 to TRBJ1-6, with a tentative D call TRBD1 (6 bases). Trimming removed 0 bases at V and 14 bases at J, with 14 bases between. Germline CDR1 GTSNPN, CDR2 SVGIG (reference sequence). The CDR3 length is 13 residues. The CDR3 nucleotides read TGTGCCTGGAGTGTCGTCCGAGGGGGAGCCCTCCACTTT. Its protein is CAWSVVRGGALHF.

This clonotype was seen a few times. The genes are TRBV14 and TRBJ1-1; no clear D. Germline loops: CDR1 SGHDN, CDR2 FVKESK. The V end lost 0 bases, the J end lost 0 bases, and 8 bases lay between the germline ends. The CDR3 has 15 residues. The CDR3 sequence: CASSQDSSMNTEAFF. The CDR3 DNA reads as TGTGCCAGCAGCCAAGATAGCAGTATGAACACTGAAGCTTTCTTT.